Listed below are T cell receptor beta chains from one sample, sequenced in a study of shared clonotypes between healthy human individuals. Some clones are missing from TCRdb's copy, which holds only in-frame ones; the method was immunoSEQ multiplex PCR. This table holds some 490,000 clones, over 70% found once. Specimen: PBMCs. The source of these receptors is a woman in her thirties or forties in good health. Some clones in this sample may be carry-over from other donors' samples. Both conserved end residues are part of each CDR3. D genes are given only for firm matches. The listing skips clone size in some rows; elsewhere it reads once, few, many or a size class.

NA TRBJ2-3 TRBD2 TRBV6-1 TGTGCCAGCACGCTAAGGGGGGGACTAGCTCAATATTTT CASTLRGGLAQYF
NA TRBJ2-1 NA TRBV7-2 TGTGCCAGCAGCTTAGGGGGGCGAAATGAGCAGTTCTTC CASSLGGRNEQFF
NA TRBJ2-1 TRBD1 TRBV4-1 TGCGCCAGCAGCCAAGCCGGGACAGACAATGAGCAGTTCTTC CASSQAGTDNEQFF
NA TRBJ2-7 NA TRBV30 TGTGCCTGGAGTGTAGTTCTATTTGCCGAGCAGTACTTC CAWSVVLFAEQYF
NA TRBJ2-7 TRBD1 TRBV6-5 TGTGCCAGCAGTTCCAGGGGGCCCTACTACGAGCAGTACTTC CASSSRGPYYEQYF
few TRBJ2-1 TRBD2 TRBV27 TGTGCCAGCAGTCGACTAGCGGGAGGGTTGAGGGATGAGCAGTTCTTC CASSRLAGGLRDEQFF
NA TRBJ1-1 TRBD1 TRBV29-1 TGCAGCGTTGGGGAGGGGGCGAATGAAGCTTTCTTT CSVGEGANEAFF
NA TRBJ1-1 TRBD1 TRBV30 TGTGCCTGCCAGACAGGGATGGACACTGAAGCTTTCTTT CACQTGMDTEAFF
NA TRBJ1-4 NA TRBV2 TGTGCCAGCAGTGAAGGTTCATCAAGGGCTGCAGAGTTACTGTTTTTT CASSEGSSRAAELLFF
NA TRBJ2-2 NA TRBV27 TGTGCCAGCAGTTTTGGCACGAACACCGGGGAGCTGTTTTTT CASSFGTNTGELFF
NA TRBJ2-1 NA TRBV7-6 TGTGCCAGCAGCCCGGGGAGCTCCTACAATGAGCAGTTCTTC CASSPGSSYNEQFF
NA TRBJ2-2 NA TRBV7-3 TGTGCCAGCAGCTTACAGGCCTCCACGGGCACCGGGGAGCTGTTTTTT CASSLQASTGTGELFF
once TRBJ2-7 TRBD1 TRBV19 TGTGCCAGTAGTATAAGGACAGGGGGCTCCTACGAGCAGTACTTC CASSIRTGGSYEQYF
NA TRBJ2-1 TRBD2 TRBV7-3 TGTGCCAGCAGCGTCGGACTAGCGGGAGCGGATGAGCAGTTCTTC CASSVGLAGADEQFF
NA TRBJ1-2 NA TRBV4-2 TGTGCCAGCAGCCAAGAGGTTCGGGCTAACTATGGCTACACCTTC CASSQEVRANYGYTF
NA TRBJ2-7 NA TRBV27 TGTGCCAGCAGTTTGCGTCTTGGGACGTCGAGCTCCTACGAGCAGTACTTC CASSLRLGTSSSYEQYF
once TRBJ1-5 NA TRBV27 TGTGCCATCCGGGGGAGGTTCAAGGGGCATCAGCCCCAGCATTTT CAIRGRFKGHQPQHF
NA TRBJ2-3 NA TRBV7-9 TGTGCCAGCGCTCGCGCTGCAGATACGCAGTATTTT CASARAADTQYF
NA TRBJ1-2 NA TRBV28 TGTGCCAGCAGCCCCAACAGGGTTGGCTACACCTTC CASSPNRVGYTF
NA TRBJ2-7 TRBD2 TRBV6-1 TGTGCCAGTCGAACTAGCGGGATCAACGAGCAGTACTTC CASRTSGINEQYF
NA TRBJ2-2 NA TRBV11-2 TGTGCCAGCAGCTTTTCCGGGCGGCAGGGGAACACCGGGGAGCTGTTTTTT CASSFSGRQGNTGELFF
NA TRBJ2-7 TRBD1 TRBV29-1 TGCAGCGTTGGACAGGGGGCCTCCTACGAGCAGTACTTC CSVGQGASYEQYF
NA TRBJ1-2 TRBD1 TRBV5-6 TGTGCCAGCAGCTTGGAGGACAGGGGCTATGGCTACACCTTC CASSLEDRGYGYTF
NA TRBJ2-7 NA TRBV27 TGTGCCAGCAGTTTATCTACAGGGCGTTACGAGCAGTACTTC CASSLSTGRYEQYF
NA TRBJ2-7 NA TRBV6-1 TGTGCCAGCAGGATGACAGCTTATAGCTCCTACGAGCAGTACTTC CASRMTAYSSYEQYF
NA TRBJ2-7 NA TRBV2 TGTGCCAGCAGTTGGCCGACCTACGAGCAGTACTTC CASSWPTYEQYF
NA TRBJ2-3 NA TRBV5-4 TGTGCCAGCACTTCGAGGGGGGACAACACAGATACGCAGTATTTT CASTSRGDNTDTQYF
NA TRBJ2-7 NA TRBV30 TGTGCCTGGAGTGGGGGCAGGGACTTCGACGAGCAGTACTTC CAWSGGRDFDEQYF
few TRBJ2-7 NA TRBV9 TGTGCCAGCGGCGGCTGGTATCCCTACGAGCAGTACTTC CASGGWYPYEQYF
NA TRBJ2-7 TRBD2 TRBV2 TGTGCCAGCAGAAGCGGGAGGAACTCCTACGAGCAGTACTTC CASRSGRNSYEQYF
NA TRBJ1-2 NA TRBV9 TGTGCCAGCAGCGCGCAACCGGGGGGAGTAGAGAACTATGGCTACACCTTC CASSAQPGGVENYGYTF
NA TRBJ2-7 NA TRBV29-1 TGCAGCGTTGATGGGGGGGGCTTATACTCCGAGCAGTACTTC CSVDGGGLYSEQYF
NA TRBJ2-5 NA TRBV27 TGTGCCAGCAGTTTATTGGGCAGGCTGCAAGAGACCCAGTACTTC CASSLLGRLQETQYF
NA TRBJ2-1 NA TRBV27 TGTGCCAGCAGTTTAGGTCATGGCAATGAGCAGTTCTTC CASSLGHGNEQFF
many TRBJ2-7 NA TRBV6-1 TGTGCCAGCACCAAGGGGGAATCCTACGAGCAGTACTTC CASTKGESYEQYF
NA TRBJ1-5 NA TRBV30 TGTGCCTGGAGAGACCGCGCACGGAACAATCAGCCCCAGCATTTT CAWRDRARNNQPQHF
NA TRBJ1-5 NA TRBV10-2 TGCGCCAGCGGAGGAACAGGACGTAATCAGCCCCAGCATTTT CASGGTGRNQPQHF
few TRBJ2-7 TRBD1 TRBV27 TGTGCCAGCGGGGTAAGACAGGGTCCCTACGAGCAGTACTTC CASGVRQGPYEQYF
NA TRBJ2-1 NA TRBV7-2 TGTGCCAGCAGCCCGGACTCAGGTCGTCGGGGGGAGCAGTTCTTC CASSPDSGRRGEQFF
NA TRBJ2-4 NA TRBV5-1 TGCGCCAGCAGCTCGGTCTTCAGGGGACTAGCCAAAAACATTCAGTACTTC CASSSVFRGLAKNIQYF
NA TRBJ2-2 TRBD1 TRBV5-1 TGCGCCAGCAGCATCCCGACAGGGGGACCAGCGTTCGGGGAGCTGTTTTTT CASSIPTGGPAFGELFF
NA TRBJ2-3 TRBD2 TRBV11-3 TGTGCCAGCAGCTTAGGGTTGACGCGGGAGGGGTCAGATACGCAGTATTTT CASSLGLTREGSDTQYF
many TRBJ2-1 NA TRBV7-2 TGTGCCAGCAGCCGGGACGGTGAGCAGTTCTTC CASSRDGEQFF
NA TRBJ2-2 NA TRBV19 TGTGCCAGTAGGGGGACGGGATTCTTTGGCACCGGGGAGCTGTTTTTT CASRGTGFFGTGELFF
once TRBJ2-3 NA TRBV28 TGTGCCAGCACACGGTTCCAACAAACCGATACGCAGTATTTT CASTRFQQTDTQYF
NA TRBJ2-7 TRBD1 TRBV7-6 TGTGCCAGCAGCTCAACAGGGGGCGGAAATCGGCAGTACTTC CASSSTGGGNRQYF